This T cell receptor beta chain stems from a study of blood T cell repertoires in COVID-19. The length of the CDR3 is 13 residues. The germline CDR1 and CDR2 sequences are SGHTA and FQGNSA. J was trimmed by 7 bases and V by 5 bases; bases with no gene match: 5. Sequenced by immunoSEQ multiplex PCR; TCRdb stores in-frame clones only, minus some. The sample yields 250,000 or so clones, over 75% seen once. The rearrangement links TRBV7-2 to TRBJ1-2, with 9 bases that match TRBD1. The sequenced sample was PBMCs or T cells enriched from blood (not recorded which). The source is a woman between 50 and 59 years old who had recovered from COVID-19. CDR3 sequence reads: CASSPGQGAGYTF. CDR3 in DNA: TGTGCCAGCAGCCCGGGACAGGGTGCTGGCTACACCTTC.